This paragraph reports one TCR beta chain. The data were taken from a study of blood T cell repertoires in COVID-19. For the study at large: PBMCs, B-cell-depleted T cells, or T cells provided the cDNA or gDNA that made up the material.

CDR1 and CDR2 from the germline V gene are LNHNV and YYDKDF (reference sequence). The ends were cut back, 2 bases at V and 5 bases at J, with 7 bases in the middle. There are 14 residues in the CDR3. Original methodology: Amplification from reference gene primers served as the basis for estimated nucleated cell counts. Sequencing was performed with immunoSEQ multiplex PCR; in TCRdb, only in-frame clones are kept and a portion is missing. V and J calls and clone size are as listed in that table; D and trimming were resolved from the DNA. Seen here are 65,000 to 85,000 clones, about 90% observed once, and the top ten hold 3.5% to 4.5%.

The sample was peripheral blood. The genes are TRBV15 and TRBJ1-6; maybe TRBD1 (6 bases). The sequence was collected from a man aged 50 to 60 with active COVID-19. CDR3 DNA sequence: TGTGCCACCAGCAGACGACAGGATAATTCACCCCTCCACTTT. It yields the protein CATSRRQDNSPLHF.